This TCR beta chain was identified in a study of vaccination and CD4 T cells after COVID-19. Study details: Either a CEFX pool, an HIV-1 Nef pool, or no peptide was added to control cultures.

Noted treatment: roughly 11-day PBMC culture with coronavirus spike peptide pools or control peptides (ViraFEST assay). Before TCRs were sequenced, ViraFEST expanded antigen-specific T cells with peptide pools. In this sample, this clonotype turned up a few times. Its antigen is unknown. The CDR3 totals 13 residues. V dropped 2 bases and J dropped 2; count of bases not matched to a gene: 2. Germline-derived CDR1 and CDR2 are GTSNPN and SVGIG (reference sequence). Oncomine TCR Beta short-read sequencing was applied to DNA from cultured CD4+ T cells. TCRdb re-analysed the PCR reads in MiXCR, keeping a single row per CDR3 protein. The table has roughly 17,000 distinct CDR3 sequences, 55% seen once.

This receptor was identified in a human donor who had recovered from COVID-19. The specimen sequenced was CD4+ T cells from blood, cultured in vitro. The chain has TRBV30 and TRBJ1-2, with TRBD1 matching 7 bases. The CDR3 region has the DNA TGTGCCTGGAGTCGACAGGGAAACTATGGCTACACCTTC. This sequence encodes CAWSRQGNYGYTF.